What follows describes a single TCR beta chain. This receptor's antigen is unknown. No qualities accompany the bases; no much larger clone lies one base away. The data were obtained in a study of T cell repertoires in cytomegalovirus infection (dated by TCRdb to about 2019). For context, the study as a whole: The peptide stimulations were aimed at well-studied HLA-B-restricted epitopes as well as recently identified HLA-C-restricted CMV epitopes, whose presentation resists viral immunomodulation. Donor HLA type was relevant to the analysis, because carriage of CMV infection together with the matching HLA type was indicated by public TCR beta signatures. Results the study describes overall, beyond this receptor: In both this cohort and an independent cohort of some 370 donors, the cumulative frequency of public TCR beta family members distinguished carriers of CMV infection plus the relevant HLA type. The ex vivo response was dominated by HLA-C-restricted CMV-specific TCR beta clonotypes, and the single most frequent clonotype in two of eight donors was supplied by these HLA-C-restricted clonotypes.

The sequencer listed for this sample is Illumina HiSeq 1500. TCRdb applied fastp at Q25 and MiXCR to the public reads, then kept only in-frame beta chains. Each entry is one CDR3 protein sequence, shown with its most common DNA and genes. The sample profile shows some 940,000 distinct CDR3 sequences; roughly 30% of them were found once. The ten largest clones take up 11% to 15% of the sample. V loses 0 bases, J loses 1 base, and the germline ends lie 18 bases apart. The CDR3 goes from the cysteine to the phenylalanine over 17 residues. Only the CDR3 DNA is retained, 51 bases long and in frame from the first base. Based on the germline V gene (reference sequence), the CDR1 and CDR2 sequences are DFQATT and SNEGSKA. The sample's treatment or condition label, decoded: in vitro stimulation with specific CMV peptide epitopes to enrich CMV-specific T cells.

This specimen was cultured CD8+ T cells from PBMCs, taken from culture after CMV antigen stimulation. This clonotype was sampled from a human donor in good health (CMV status not recorded). Some clones in this sample may be carry-over from other donors' samples. The sequence links TRBV20-1 to TRBJ2-5, with a tentative D gene TRBD1 over 6 matching bases. In nucleotide form, the sequence is TGCAGTGCTAGAGATCGAGCGGACAGCGGACTCCAAGAGACCCAGTACTTC. Protein translation: CSARDRADSGLQETQYF.